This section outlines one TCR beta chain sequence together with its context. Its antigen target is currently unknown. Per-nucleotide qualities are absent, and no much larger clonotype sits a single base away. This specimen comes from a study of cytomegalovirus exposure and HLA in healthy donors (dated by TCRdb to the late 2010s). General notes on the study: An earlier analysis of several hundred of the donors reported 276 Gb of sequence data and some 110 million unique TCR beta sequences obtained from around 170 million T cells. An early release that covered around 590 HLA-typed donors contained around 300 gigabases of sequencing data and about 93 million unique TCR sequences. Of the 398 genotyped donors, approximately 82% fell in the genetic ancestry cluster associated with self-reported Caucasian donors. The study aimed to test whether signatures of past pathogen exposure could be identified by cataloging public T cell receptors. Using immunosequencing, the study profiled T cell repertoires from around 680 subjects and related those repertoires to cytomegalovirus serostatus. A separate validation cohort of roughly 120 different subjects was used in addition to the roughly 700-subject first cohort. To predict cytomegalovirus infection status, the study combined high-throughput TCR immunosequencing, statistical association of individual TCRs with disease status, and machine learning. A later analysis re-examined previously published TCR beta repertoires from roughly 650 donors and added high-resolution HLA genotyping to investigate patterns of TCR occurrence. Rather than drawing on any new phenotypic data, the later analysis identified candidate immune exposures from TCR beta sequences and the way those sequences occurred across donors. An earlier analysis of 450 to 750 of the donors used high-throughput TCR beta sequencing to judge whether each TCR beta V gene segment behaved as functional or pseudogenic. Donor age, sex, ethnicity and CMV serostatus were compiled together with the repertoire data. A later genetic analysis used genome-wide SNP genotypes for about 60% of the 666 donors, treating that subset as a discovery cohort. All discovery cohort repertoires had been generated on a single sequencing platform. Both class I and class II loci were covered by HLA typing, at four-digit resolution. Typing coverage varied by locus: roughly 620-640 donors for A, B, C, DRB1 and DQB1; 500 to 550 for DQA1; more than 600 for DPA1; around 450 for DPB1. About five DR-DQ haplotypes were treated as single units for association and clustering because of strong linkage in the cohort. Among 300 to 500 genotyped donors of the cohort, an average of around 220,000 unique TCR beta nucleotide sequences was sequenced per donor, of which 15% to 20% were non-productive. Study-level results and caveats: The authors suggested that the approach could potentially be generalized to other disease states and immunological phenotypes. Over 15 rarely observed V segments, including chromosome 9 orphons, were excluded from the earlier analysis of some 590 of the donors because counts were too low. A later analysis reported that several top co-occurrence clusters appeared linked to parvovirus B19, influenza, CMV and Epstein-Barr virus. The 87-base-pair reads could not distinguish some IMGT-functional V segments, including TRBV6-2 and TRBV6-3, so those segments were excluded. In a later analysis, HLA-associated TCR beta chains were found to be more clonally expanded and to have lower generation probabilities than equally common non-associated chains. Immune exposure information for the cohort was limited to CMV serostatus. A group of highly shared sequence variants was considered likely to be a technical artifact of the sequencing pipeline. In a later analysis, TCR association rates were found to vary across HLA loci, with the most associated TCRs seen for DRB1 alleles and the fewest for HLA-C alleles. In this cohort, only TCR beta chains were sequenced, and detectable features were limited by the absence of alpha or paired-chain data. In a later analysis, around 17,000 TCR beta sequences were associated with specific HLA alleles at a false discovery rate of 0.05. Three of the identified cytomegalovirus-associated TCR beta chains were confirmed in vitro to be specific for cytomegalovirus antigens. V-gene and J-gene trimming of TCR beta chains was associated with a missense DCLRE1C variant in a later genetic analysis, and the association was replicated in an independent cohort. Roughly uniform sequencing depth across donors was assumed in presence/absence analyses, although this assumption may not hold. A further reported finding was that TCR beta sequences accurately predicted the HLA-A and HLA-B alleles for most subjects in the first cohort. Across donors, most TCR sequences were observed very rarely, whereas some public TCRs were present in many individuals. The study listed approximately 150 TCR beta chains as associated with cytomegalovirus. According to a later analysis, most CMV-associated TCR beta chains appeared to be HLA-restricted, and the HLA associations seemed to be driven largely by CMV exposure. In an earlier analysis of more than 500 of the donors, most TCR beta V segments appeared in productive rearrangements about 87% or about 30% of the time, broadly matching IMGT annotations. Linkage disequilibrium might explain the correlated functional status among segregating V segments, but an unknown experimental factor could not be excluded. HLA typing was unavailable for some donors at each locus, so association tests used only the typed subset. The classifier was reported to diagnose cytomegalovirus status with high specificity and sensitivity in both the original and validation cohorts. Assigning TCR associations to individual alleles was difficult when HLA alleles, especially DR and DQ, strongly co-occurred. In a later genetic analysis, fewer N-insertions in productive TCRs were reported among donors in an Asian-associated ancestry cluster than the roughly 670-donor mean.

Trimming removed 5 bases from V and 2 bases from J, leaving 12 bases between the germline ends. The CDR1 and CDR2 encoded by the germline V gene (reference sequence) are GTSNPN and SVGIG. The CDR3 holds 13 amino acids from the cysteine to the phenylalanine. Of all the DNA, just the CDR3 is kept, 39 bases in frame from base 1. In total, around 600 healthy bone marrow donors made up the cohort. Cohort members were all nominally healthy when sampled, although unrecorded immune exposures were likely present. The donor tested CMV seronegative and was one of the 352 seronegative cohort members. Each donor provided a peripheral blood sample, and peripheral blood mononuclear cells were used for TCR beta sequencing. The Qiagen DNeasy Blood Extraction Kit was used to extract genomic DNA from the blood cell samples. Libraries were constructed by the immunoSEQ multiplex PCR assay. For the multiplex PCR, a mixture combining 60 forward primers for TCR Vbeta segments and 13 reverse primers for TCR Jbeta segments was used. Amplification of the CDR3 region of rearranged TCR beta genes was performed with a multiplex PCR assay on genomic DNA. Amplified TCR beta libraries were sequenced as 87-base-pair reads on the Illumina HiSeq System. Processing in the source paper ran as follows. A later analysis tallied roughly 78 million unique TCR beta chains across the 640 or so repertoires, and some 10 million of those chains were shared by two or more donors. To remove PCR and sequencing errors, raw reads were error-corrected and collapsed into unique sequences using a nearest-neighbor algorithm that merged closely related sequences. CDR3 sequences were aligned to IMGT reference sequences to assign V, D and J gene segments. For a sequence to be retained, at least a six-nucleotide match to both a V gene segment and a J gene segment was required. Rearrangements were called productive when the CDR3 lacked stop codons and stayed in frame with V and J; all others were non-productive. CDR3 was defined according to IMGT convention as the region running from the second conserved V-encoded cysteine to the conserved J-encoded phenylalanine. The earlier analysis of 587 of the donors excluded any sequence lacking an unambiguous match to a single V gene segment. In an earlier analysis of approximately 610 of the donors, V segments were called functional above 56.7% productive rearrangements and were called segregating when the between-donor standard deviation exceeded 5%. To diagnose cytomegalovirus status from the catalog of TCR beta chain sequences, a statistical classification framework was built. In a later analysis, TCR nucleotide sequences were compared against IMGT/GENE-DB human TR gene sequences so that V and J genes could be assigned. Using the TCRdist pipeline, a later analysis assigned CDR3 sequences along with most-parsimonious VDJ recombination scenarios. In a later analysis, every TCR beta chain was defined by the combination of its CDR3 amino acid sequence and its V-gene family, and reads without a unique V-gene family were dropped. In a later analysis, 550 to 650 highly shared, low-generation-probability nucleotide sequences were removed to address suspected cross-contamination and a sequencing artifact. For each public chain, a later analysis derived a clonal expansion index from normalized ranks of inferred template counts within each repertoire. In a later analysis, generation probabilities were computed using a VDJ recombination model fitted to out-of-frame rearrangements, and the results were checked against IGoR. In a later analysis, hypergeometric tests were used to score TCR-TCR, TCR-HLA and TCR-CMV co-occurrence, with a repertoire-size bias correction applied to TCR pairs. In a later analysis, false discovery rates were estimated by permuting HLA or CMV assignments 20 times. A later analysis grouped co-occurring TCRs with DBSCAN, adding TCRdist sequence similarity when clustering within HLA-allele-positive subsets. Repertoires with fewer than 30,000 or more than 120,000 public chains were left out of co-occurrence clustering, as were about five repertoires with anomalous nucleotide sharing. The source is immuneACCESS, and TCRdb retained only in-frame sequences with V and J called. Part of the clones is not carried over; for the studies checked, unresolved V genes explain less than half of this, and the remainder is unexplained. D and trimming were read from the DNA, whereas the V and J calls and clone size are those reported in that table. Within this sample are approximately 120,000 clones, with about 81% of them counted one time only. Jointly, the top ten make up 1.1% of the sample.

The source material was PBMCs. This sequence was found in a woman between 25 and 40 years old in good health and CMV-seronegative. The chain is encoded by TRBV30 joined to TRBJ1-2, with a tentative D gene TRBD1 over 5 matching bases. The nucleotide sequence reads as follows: TGTGCCTGGGGGGGGAATTGGAACTATGGCTACACCTTC. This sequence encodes CAWGGNWNYGYTF.